This passage covers 13 T cell receptor beta chains from one sample sequenced in a study of T cell clonotyping in hematopoietic cell transplantation. Libraries were prepared by immunoSEQ multiplex PCR; TCRdb keeps only in-frame clonotypes and omits some of them. The repertoire holds 7,000 to 8,500 clones, around 91% seen once, with under 6% in the top ten. The source material was PBMCs, sampled 30 days after allogeneic stem cell transplant. The receptor source for this set is a female patient aged 50-60 years who had an allogeneic stem cell transplant from an unrelated donor, so the T cells may come from the graft donor. Some clones in this sample may be carry-over from other donors' samples.

The V gene is TRBV9, the J gene TRBJ2-7; 8 bases agree with TRBD2. The V segment lost 3 bases and the J segment 3 bases; nucleotides outside the gene matches: 11. This CDR3 spans 16 amino acids. From germline, CDR1 is SGDLS and CDR2 YYNGEE. The CDR3 DNA sequence: TGTGCCAGCAGCGCTGGCAGCGGGAGCTCAAACTACGAGCAGTACTTC. Protein: CASSAGSGSSNYEQYF.

The chain links TRBV9 to TRBJ2-3; TRBD2 aligns across 8 bases. V was clipped by 0 bases and J by 2 bases; unmatched bases: 5. CDR1 and CDR2 (germline): SGDLS, YYNGEE. The CDR3 has 16 residues. CDR3 nucleotides: TGTGCCAGCAGCGTAGGTGGCGGGAGGTTCACAGATACGCAGTATTTT. It encodes CASSVGGGRFTDTQYF.

The chain employs TRBV7-8 and TRBJ2-7, with TRBD1 matching over 8 bases. Trimming at V came to 5 bases and at J to 6 bases, leaving 12 bases not matched to a gene. Per the germline V gene, CDR1 is SGHVS and CDR2 is FQNEAQ. This CDR3 has 15 amino acids. The CDR3 DNA follows: TGTGCCAGCAGCACTGGACAGGGCCGGTTGGGCGAGCAGTACTTC. It encodes CASSTGQGRLGEQYF. The whole variable domain, remainder taken from reference TRBV7-8 and TRBJ2-7, is GAGVSQSPRYKVAKRGQDVALRCDPISGHVSLFWYQQALGQGPEFLTYFQNEAQLDKSGLPSDRFFAERPEGSVSTLKIQRTQQEDSAVYLCASSTGQGRLGEQYFGPGTRLTVT.

This clone was observed a few times. This chain uses TRBV7-2 with TRBJ1-6; no clear D gene. The V gene's germline CDR1 is SGHTA and CDR2 FQGNSA. The CDR3 is made up of 16 amino acids. V was shortened by 4 bases and J by 9 bases, with 19 bases between the two germline ends. Here the CDR3 reads CASSSPYGRTGSPLHF. CDR3 in DNA: TGTGCCAGCAGCTCACCATATGGGCGTACCGGTTCACCCCTCCACTTT. Full variable domain (missing parts from reference TRBV7-2 and TRBJ1-6): GAGVSQSPSNKVTEKGKDVELRCDPISGHTALYWYRQSLGQGLEFLIYFQGNSAPDKSGLPSDRFSAERTGGSVSTLTIQRTQQEDSAVYLCASSSPYGRTGSPLHFGNGTRLTVT.

The V call is TRBV4-1, the J call TRBJ1-2; 7 nucleotides agree with TRBD1. CDR1 is MGHRA, CDR2 YSYEKL, per germline. J was trimmed by 0 bases and V by 4 bases; bases with no gene match: 5. The CDR3 length is 15 residues. CDR3 sequence (DNA): TGCGCCAGCAGCCGTGGGACAGAGACTAACTATGGCTACACCTTC. This codes for CASSRGTETNYGYTF.

The chain carries TRBV6-5 and TRBJ2-5, with D possibly being TRBD1 (5 bases). This CDR3 is built from 12 residues. In germline, CDR1 is MNHEY, CDR2 SVGAGI. V lost 6 bases, J lost 2 bases, and 7 bases lay in between. In nucleotides, the CDR3 is TGTGCCAGCAGAGACAGTCAAGAGACCCAGTACTTC. This translates into CASRDSQETQYF.

This clone appeared once. This chain links TRBV9 with TRBJ2-1, with D tentatively TRBD2 (6 bases). Germline V gene sequence: CDR1 SGDLS, CDR2 YYNGEE. This CDR3 is built from 15 residues. Between the trimmed V and J ends, which lost 4 bases and 3 bases, there was a span of 14 bases. The CDR3 DNA reads as TGTGCCAGCAGCTCCCCCGGGAGCAGCTACAATGAGCAGTTCTTC. Protein product: CASSSPGSSYNEQFF. Complete variable domain (other parts from reference TRBV9 and TRBJ2-1): DSGVTQTPKHLITATGQRVTLRCSPRSGDLSVYWYQQSLDQGLQFLIQYYNGEERAKGNILERFSAQQFPDLHSELNLSSLELGDSALYFCASSSPGSSYNEQFFGPGTRLTVL.

The V and J genes are TRBV5-1 and TRBJ1-5; a weak D match, TRBD1 (6 bases). The CDR3 length is 16 residues. Germline V gives CDR1 SGHRS, CDR2 YFSETQ. V was cut by 4 bases and J by 3 bases, with 17 bases left in between. The CDR3 DNA sequence: TGCGCCAGCAGCCCGGGAGGGGGACCCAACAATCAGCCCCAGCATTTT. Protein sequence: CASSPGGGPNNQPQHF.

This chain connects TRBV7-9 to TRBJ1-2, with TRBD1 matching 8 bases. V gave up 5 bases and J gave up 3 bases; unmatched junction bases: 5. The CDR3 contains 14 residues. Germline CDR1 and CDR2: SEHNR and FQNEAQ (reference sequence). The CDR3 protein is CASSPQQGDYGYTF. The CDR3 nucleotides are TGTGCCAGCAGCCCTCAACAGGGGGACTATGGCTACACCTTC.

Here the CDR3 reads CASSEMGEYEQYF. CDR3 coding DNA: TGTGCCAGCAGCGAAATGGGGGAGTACGAGCAGTACTTC. The chain links TRBV9 to TRBJ2-5; D may be TRBD1 or TRBD2 (5 bases each). The better agreement between TRBJ2-7 and the DNA end casts doubt on the J call. This CDR3 spans 13 amino acids. Germline V gene lookup returns CDR1 SGDLS and CDR2 YYNGEE.

CDR3 residues: CASREPLSNYGYTF. DNA for the CDR3: TGTGCCAGCAGGGAACCTCTATCGAACTATGGCTACACCTTC. The chain recombines TRBV6-5 with TRBJ1-2, with D hard to call. The ends were cut back, 6 bases at V and 2 bases at J, with 13 bases in the middle. CDR3 length: 14 amino acids. Germline CDR1 is MNHEY and CDR2 is SVGAGI.

In its sample, this clone was seen once. The rearrangement uses TRBV4-1 and TRBJ2-2, with 9 bases matching TRBD1. V gave up 0 bases and J gave up 7 bases; unmatched junction bases: 6. Germline CDR1 reads MGHRA; CDR2 reads YSYEKL. This CDR3 region has 16 residues. CDR3 in DNA: TGCGCCAGCAGCCAAGAAACAGGGGGCGTAGACGGGGAGCTGTTTTTT. Amino acids: CASSQETGGVDGELFF.

J is TRBJ2-7 and V is TRBV14; D is possibly TRBD1 or TRBD2 (6 bases each). Germline CDR1 and CDR2: SGHDN and FVKESK. The CDR3 has 15 residues. Trimming shortened V by 1 base and J by 6 bases, and 16 bases separated the two germline ends. The CDR3 loop reads CASSQVPGAAAEQYF. The CDR3 DNA reads TGTGCCAGCAGCCAAGTCCCGGGGGCAGCTGCCGAGCAGTACTTC.